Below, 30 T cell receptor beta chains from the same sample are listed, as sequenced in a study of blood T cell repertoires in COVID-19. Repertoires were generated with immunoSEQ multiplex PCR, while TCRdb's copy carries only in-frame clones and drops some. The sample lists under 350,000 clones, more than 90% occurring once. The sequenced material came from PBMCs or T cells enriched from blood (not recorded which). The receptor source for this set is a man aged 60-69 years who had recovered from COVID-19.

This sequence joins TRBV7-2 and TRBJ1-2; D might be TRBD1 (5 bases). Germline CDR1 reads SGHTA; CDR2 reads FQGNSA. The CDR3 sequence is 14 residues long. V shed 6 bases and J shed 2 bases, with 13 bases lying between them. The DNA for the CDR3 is TGTGCCAGCAGTCCCCGGGGGGTGAACTATGGCTACACCTTC. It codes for CASSPRGVNYGYTF.

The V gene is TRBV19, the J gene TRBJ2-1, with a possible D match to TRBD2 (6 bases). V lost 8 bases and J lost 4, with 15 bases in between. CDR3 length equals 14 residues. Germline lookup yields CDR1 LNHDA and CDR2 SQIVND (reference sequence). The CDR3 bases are TGTGCCAGTGGGGCGGGGACGGGGTACAATGAGCAGTTCTTC. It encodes CASGAGTGYNEQFF. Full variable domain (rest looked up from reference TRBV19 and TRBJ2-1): DGGITQSPKYLFRKEGQNVTLSCEQNLNHDAMYWYRQDPGQGLRLIYYSQIVNDFQKGDIAEGYSVSREKKESFPLTVTSAQKNPTAFYLCASGAGTGYNEQFFGPGTRLTVL.

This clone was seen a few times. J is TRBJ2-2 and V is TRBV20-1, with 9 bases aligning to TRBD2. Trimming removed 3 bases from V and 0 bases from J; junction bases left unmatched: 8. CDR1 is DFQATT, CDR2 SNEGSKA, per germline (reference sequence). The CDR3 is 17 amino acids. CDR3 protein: CSASRSSGTSNTGELFF. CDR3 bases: TGCAGTGCTAGTCGGTCTAGCGGGACCTCGAACACCGGGGAGCTGTTTTTT.

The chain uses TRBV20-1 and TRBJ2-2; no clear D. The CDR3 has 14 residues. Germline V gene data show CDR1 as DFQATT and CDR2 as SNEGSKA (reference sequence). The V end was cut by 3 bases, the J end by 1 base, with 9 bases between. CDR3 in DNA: TGCAGTGCTAGTACCGGGTTGAACACCGGGGAGCTGTTTTTT. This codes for CSASTGLNTGELFF.

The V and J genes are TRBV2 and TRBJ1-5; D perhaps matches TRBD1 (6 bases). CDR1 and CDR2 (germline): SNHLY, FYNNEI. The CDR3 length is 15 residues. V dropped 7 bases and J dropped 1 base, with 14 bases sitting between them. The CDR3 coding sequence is TGTGCCAGCACCAACAGGGTATCGAGCAATCAGCCCCAGCATTTT. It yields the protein CASTNRVSSNQPQHF.

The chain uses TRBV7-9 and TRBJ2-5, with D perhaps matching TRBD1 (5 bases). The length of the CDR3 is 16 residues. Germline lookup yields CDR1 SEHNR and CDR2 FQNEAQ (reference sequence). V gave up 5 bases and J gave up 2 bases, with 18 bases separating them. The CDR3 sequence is CASSPEGASPQETQYF. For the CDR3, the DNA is TGTGCCAGCAGCCCAGAAGGGGCTTCCCCTCAAGAGACCCAGTACTTC.

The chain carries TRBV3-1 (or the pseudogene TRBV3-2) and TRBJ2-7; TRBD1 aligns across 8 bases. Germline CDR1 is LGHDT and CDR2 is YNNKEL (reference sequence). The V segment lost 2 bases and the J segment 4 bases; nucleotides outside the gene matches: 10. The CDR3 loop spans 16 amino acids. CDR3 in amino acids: CASSQWGQVYLYEQYF. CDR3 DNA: TGTGCCAGCAGCCAATGGGGACAGGTTTATCTATACGAGCAGTACTTC.

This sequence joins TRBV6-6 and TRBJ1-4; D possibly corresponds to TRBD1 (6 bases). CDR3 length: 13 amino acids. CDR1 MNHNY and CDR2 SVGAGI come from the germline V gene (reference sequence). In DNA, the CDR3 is TGTACCTCGGGGGGCTGGGCTAATGAAAAACTGTTTTTT. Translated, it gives CTSGGWANEKLFF.

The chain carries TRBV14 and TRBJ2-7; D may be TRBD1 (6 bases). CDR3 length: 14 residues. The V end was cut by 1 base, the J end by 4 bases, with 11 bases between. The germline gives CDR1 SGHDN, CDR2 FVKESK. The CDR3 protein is CASSQASGVYEQYF. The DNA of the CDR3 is TGTGCCAGCAGCCAAGCTTCAGGGGTTTACGAGCAGTACTTC.

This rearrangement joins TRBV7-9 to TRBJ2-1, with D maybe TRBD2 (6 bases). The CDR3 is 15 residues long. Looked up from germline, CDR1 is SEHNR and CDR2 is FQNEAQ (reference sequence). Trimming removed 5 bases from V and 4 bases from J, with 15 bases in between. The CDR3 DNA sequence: TGTGCCAGCAGCCCCCTGCGGGGCATTTACAATGAGCAGTTCTTC. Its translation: CASSPLRGIYNEQFF.

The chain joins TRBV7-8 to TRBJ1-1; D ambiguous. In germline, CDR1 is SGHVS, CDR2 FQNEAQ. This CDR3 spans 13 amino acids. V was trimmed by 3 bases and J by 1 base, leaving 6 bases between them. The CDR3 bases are TGTGCCAGCAGCTTGCGAGGGAACACTGAAGCTTTCTTT. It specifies CASSLRGNTEAFF. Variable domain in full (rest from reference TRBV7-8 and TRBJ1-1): GAGVSQSPRYKVAKRGQDVALRCDPISGHVSLFWYQQALGQGPEFLTYFQNEAQLDKSGLPSDRFFAERPEGSVSTLKIQRTQQEDSAVYLCASSLRGNTEAFFGQGTRLTVV.

The CDR3, as DNA: TGTGCCTCCTCAAGGACAGTTCCAACCTTATATTCACCCCTCCACTTT. This sequence encodes CASSRTVPTLYSPLHF. This rearrangement joins TRBV30 to TRBJ1-6; weak D call: TRBD1 (6 bases). The CDR3 has 16 residues. Germline-derived CDR1 and CDR2 are GTSNPN and SVGIG (reference sequence). The V and J ends lost 7 bases and 8 bases respectively, with 24 bases between them. Filled out from reference TRBV30 and TRBJ1-6, the complete variable domain reads SQTIHQWPATLVQPVGSPLSLECTVEGTSNPNLYWYRQAAGRGLQLLFYSVGIGQISSEVPQNLSASRPQDRQFILSSKKLLLSDSGFYLCASSRTVPTLYSPLHFGNGTRLTVT.

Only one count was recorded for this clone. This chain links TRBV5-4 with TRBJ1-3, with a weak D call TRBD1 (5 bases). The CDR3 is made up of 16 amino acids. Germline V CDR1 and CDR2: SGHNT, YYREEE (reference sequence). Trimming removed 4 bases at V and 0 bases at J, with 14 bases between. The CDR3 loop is CASSRTGPGSGNTIYF. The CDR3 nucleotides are TGTGCCAGCAGCAGAACAGGCCCGGGCTCTGGAAACACCATATATTTT.

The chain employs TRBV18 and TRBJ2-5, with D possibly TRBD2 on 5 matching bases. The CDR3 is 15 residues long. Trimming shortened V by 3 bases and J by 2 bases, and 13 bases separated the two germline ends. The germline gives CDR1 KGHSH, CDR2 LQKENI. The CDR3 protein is CASSPSIAIQETQYF. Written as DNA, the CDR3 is TGTGCCAGCTCACCGTCTATAGCGATACAAGAGACCCAGTACTTC.

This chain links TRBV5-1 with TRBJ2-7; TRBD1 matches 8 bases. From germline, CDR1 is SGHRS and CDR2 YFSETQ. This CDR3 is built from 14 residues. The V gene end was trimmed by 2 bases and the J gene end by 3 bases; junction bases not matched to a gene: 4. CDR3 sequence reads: CASSFPDRVYEQYF. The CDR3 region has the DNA TGCGCCAGCAGCTTCCCGGACAGGGTCTACGAGCAGTACTTC.

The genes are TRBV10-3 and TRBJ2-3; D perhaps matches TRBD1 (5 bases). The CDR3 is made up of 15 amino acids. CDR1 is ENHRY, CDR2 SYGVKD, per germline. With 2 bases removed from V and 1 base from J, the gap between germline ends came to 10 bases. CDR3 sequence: CAISEKDIGTDTQYF. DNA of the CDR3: TGTGCCATCAGTGAGAAGGACATTGGCACAGATACGCAGTATTTT.

CDR3 protein: CASSVAGIGEAFF. CDR3 sequence (DNA): TGTGCCAGCAGCGTAGCAGGTATCGGTGAAGCTTTCTTT. The chain links TRBV9 to TRBJ1-1, with no clear D. Germline CDR1 SGDLS, CDR2 YYNGEE. The V gene lost 0 bases and the J gene lost 7 bases, with 10 bases spanning the gap. The CDR3 length is 13 residues.

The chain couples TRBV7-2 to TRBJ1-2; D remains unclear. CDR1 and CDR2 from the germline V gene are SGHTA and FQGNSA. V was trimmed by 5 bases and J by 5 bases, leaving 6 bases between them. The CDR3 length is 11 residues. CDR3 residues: CASSREYGYTF. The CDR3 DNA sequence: TGTGCCAGCAGCAGGGAGTATGGCTACACCTTC.

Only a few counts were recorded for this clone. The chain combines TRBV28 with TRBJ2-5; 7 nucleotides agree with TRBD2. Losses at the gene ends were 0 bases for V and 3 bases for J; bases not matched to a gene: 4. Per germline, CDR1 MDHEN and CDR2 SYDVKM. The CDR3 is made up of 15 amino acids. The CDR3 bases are TGTGCCAGCAGTTTATGGAGACTAGCAAAAGAGACCCAGTACTTC. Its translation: CASSLWRLAKETQYF.

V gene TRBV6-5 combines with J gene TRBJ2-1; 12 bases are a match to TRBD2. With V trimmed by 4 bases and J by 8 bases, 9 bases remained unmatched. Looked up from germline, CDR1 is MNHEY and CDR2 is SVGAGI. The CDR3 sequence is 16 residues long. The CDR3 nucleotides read TGTGCCAGCAGTTCTCGGACTAGCGGGAACAGGCATGAGCAGTTCTTC. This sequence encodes CASSSRTSGNRHEQFF.

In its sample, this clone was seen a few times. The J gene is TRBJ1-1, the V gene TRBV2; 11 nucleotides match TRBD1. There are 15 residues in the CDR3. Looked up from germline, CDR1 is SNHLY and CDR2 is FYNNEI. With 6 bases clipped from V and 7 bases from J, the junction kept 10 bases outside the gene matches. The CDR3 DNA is TGTGCCAGCAGAGAGGACAGGGGGCGTACGGGTGAAGCTTTCTTT. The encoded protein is CASREDRGRTGEAFF. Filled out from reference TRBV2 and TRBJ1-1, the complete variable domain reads EPEVTQTPSHQVTQMGQEVILRCVPISNHLYFYWYRQILGQKVEFLVSFYNNEISEKSEIFDDQFSVERPDGSNFTLKIRSTKLEDSAMYFCASREDRGRTGEAFFGQGTRLTVV.

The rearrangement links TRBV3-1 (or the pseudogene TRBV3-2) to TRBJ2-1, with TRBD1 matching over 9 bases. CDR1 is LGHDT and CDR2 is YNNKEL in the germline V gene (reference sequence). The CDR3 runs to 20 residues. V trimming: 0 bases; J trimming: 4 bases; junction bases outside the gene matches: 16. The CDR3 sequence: CASSQDWTGAITRNYNEQFF. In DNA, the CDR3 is TGTGCCAGCAGCCAAGATTGGACAGGGGCGATAACTAGGAATTACAATGAGCAGTTCTTC.

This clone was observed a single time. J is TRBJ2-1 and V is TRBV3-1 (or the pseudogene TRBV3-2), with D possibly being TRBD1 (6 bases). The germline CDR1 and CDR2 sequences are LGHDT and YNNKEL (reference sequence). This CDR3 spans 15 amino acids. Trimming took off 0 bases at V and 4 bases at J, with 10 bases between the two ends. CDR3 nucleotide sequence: TGTGCCAGCAGCCAAGAGCCCAGGGGATACAATGAGCAGTTCTTC. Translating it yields CASSQEPRGYNEQFF.

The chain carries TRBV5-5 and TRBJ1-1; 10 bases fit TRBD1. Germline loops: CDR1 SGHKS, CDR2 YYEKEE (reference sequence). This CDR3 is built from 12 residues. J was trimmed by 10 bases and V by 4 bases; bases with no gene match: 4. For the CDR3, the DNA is TGTGCCAGCAGCAGCCGGACAGGGGGAGCTTTCTTT. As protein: CASSSRTGGAFF.

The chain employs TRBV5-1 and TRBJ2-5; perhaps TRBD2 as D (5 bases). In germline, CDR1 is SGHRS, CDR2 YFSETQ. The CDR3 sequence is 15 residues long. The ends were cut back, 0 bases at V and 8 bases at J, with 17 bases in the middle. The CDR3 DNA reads TGCGCCAGCAGCTTGGAGTCGGGGTCCCACGCCACCCAGTACTTC. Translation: CASSLESGSHATQYF.

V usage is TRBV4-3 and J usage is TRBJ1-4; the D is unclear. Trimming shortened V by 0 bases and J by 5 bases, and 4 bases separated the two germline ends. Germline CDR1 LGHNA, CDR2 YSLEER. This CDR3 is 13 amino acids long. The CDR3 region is CASSQDRNEKLFF. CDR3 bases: TGCGCCAGCAGCCAAGACAGGAATGAAAAACTGTTTTTT.

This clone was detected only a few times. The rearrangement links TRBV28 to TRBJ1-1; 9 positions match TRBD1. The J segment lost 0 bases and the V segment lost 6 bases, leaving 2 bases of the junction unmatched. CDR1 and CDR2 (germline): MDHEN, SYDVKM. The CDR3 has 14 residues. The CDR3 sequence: CASRWDRVNTEAFF. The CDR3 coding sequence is TGTGCCAGCAGGTGGGACAGGGTGAACACTGAAGCTTTCTTT.

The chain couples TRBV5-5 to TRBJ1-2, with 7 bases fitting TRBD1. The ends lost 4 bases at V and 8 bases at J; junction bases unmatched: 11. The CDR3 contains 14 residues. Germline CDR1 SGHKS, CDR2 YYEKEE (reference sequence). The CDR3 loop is CASSDRTGRMGYTF. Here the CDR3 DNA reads TGTGCCAGCAGCGACCGGACAGGCCGAATGGGCTACACCTTC.

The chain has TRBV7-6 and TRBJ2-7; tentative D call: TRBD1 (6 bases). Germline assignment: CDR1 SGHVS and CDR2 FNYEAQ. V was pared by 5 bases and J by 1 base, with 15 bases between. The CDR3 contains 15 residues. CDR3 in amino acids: CASSAGQPESYEQYF. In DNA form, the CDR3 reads TGTGCCAGCAGCGCCGGACAGCCGGAGTCCTACGAGCAGTACTTC.

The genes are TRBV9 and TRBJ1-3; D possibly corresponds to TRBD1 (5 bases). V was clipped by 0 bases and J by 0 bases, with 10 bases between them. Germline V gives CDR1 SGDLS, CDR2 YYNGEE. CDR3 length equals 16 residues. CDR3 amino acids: CASSVGRALSGNTIYF. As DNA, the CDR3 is TGTGCCAGCAGCGTAGGCAGGGCCCTCTCTGGAAACACCATATATTTT.